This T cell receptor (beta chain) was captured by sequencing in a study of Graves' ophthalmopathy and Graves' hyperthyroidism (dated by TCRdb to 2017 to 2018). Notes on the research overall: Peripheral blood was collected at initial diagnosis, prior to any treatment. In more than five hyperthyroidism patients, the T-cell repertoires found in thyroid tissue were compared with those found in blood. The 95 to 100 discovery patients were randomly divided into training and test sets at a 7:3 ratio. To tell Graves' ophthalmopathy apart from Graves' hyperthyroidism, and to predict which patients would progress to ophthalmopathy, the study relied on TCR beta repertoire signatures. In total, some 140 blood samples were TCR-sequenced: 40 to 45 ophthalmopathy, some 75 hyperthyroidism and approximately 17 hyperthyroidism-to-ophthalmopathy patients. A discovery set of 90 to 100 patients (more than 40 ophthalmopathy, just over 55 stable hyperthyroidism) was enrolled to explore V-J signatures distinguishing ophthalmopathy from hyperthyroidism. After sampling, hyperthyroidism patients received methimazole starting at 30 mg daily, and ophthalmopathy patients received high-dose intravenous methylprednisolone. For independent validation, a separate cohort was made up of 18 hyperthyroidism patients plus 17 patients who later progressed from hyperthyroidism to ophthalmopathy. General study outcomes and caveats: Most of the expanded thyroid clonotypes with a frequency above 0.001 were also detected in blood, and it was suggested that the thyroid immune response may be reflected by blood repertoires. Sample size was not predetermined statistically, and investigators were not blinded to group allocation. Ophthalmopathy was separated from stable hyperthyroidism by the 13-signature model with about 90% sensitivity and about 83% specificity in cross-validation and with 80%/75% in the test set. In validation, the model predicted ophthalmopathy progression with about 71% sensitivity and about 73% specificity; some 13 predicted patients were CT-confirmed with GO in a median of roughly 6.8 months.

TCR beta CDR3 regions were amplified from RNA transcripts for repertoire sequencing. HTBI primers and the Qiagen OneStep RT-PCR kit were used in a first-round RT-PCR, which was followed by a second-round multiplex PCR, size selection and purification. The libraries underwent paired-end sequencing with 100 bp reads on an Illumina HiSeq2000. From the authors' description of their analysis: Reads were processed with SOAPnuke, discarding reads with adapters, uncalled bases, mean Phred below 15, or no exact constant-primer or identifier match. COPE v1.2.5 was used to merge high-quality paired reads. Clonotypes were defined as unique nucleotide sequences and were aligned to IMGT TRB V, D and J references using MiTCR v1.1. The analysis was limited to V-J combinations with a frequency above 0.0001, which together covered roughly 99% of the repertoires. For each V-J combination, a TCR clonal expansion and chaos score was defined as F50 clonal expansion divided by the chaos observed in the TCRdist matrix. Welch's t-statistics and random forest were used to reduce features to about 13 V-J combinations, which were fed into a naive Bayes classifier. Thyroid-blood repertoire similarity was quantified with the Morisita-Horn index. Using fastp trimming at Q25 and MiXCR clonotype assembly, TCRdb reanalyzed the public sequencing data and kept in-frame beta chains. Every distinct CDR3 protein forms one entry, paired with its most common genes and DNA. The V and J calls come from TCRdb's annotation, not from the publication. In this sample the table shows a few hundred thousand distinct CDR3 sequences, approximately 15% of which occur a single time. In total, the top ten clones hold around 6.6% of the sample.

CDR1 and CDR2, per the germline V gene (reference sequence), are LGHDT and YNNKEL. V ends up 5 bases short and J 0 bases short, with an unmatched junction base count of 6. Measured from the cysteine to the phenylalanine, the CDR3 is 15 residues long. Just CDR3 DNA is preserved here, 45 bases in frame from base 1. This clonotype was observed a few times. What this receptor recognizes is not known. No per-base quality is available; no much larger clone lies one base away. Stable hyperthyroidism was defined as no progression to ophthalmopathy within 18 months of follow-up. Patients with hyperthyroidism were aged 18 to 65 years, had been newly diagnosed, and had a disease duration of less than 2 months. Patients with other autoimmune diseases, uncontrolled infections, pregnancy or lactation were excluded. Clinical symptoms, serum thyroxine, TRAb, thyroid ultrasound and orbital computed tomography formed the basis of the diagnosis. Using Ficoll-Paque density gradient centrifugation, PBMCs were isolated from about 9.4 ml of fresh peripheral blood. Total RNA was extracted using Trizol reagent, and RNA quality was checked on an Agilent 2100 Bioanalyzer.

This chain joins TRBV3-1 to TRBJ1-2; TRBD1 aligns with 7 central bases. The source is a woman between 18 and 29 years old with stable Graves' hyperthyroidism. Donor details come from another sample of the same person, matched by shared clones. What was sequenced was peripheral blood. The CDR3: CASSKTGTANYGYTF. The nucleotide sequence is TGTGCCAGCAGCAAGACCGGGACAGCTAACTATGGCTACACCTTC.